A selection of T cell receptor beta chains follows, all from one sample in a study of vaccination and CD4 T cells after COVID-19. For these TCRs, the target antigens are not known. TCRdb independently ran MiXCR on the PCR reads; one entry per CDR3 protein. The sample shows some 16,000 distinct CDR3 sequences, around 60% of them seen only once. Sequenced: CD4+ T cells from blood, cultured in vitro. These receptors were obtained from a human donor who had recovered from COVID-19. CDR3s leave out the opening cysteine and the closing phenylalanine or tryptophan. Each record gives: V gene, J gene, D gene, CDR3 protein. The D gene is left open where the match is weak.

>TRBV15|TRBJ2-7|TRBD2
ATSRAGLGAGTYEQY
>TRBV20-1|TRBJ2-7|-
SARVPASSYEQY
>TRBV6-1|TRBJ1-5|-
ASCVGGQNQPQH
>TRBV2|TRBJ1-2|TRBD1
ASTGQGSDYGYT
>TRBV20-1|TRBJ1-4|-
SVQGNEKLF
>TRBV7-2|TRBJ2-3|-
ASSQDYSTDTQY
>TRBV20-1|TRBJ2-7|-
SARDQASISYEQY
>TRBV28|TRBJ1-5|-
ASSQTDTNQPQH
>TRBV6-2/TRBV6-3|TRBJ2-7|-
ASSYSLVIAETYEQY
>TRBV10-1|TRBJ1-1|TRBD1
ASSAGGVNTEAF
>TRBV15|TRBJ1-2|-
ATSSRNVGHQNAIYGYT
>TRBV20-1|TRBJ2-4|-
SAIQGAADIQY
>TRBV19|TRBJ2-5|TRBD1
ASSMAGTGGRETQY
>TRBV18|TRBJ2-7|-
ASSPPGGRQY
>TRBV6-1|TRBJ1-1|-
ASRASGGEAF
>TRBV6-4|TRBJ2-7|-
ASSAAAGDSYEQY
>TRBV30|TRBJ1-2|TRBD1
AARYQGVNYGYT
>TRBV27|TRBJ1-5|TRBD1
ASSPGQVRNQPQH
>TRBV7-2|TRBJ1-6|-
ASSFRQAGNSPLH
>TRBV7-2|TRBJ2-5|TRBD1
ASSLASQGVTQY
>TRBV7-2|TRBJ1-1|-
ASSLNGGTEAF
>TRBV28|TRBJ2-3|TRBD2
ASSFWGGREGTDTQY
>TRBV20-1|TRBJ2-1|TRBD2
SALAGRTDPYNEQF
>TRBV20-1|TRBJ2-7|TRBD1
SATRDRTYEQY
>TRBV29-1|TRBJ2-7|-
SVVFTPSSDQHLEQY
>TRBV7-9|TRBJ2-1|TRBD2
ASSLVGAGGVYNEQF
>TRBV6-1|TRBJ1-2|-
ASSEGEGGGYT
>TRBV29-1|TRBJ1-5|-
SVEVTRLRLGQPQH
>TRBV6-1|TRBJ2-5|TRBD2
ASNKASGKETQY
>TRBV27|TRBJ1-2|-
ASSSGRGEGYT
>TRBV18|TRBJ2-3|-
ASSRGTGADTQY
>TRBV19|TRBJ1-2|-
ASRWFQGNGYT
>TRBV2|TRBJ2-5|-
ASSGGSKQETQY
>TRBV27|TRBJ2-7|-
ASSLSSQGGIEQY
>TRBV29-1|TRBJ2-5|-
SLEIGRETQY
>TRBV19|TRBJ1-5|TRBD1
ASSPPGQRGDQPQH
>TRBV15|TRBJ2-1|-
ATRGTRPYNEQF
>TRBV19|TRBJ1-1|-
ASTPGLRNTEAF
>TRBV10-3|TRBJ2-2|-
AISVFHGSGTGELF
>TRBV18|TRBJ1-5|-
ASSPGTLSNQPQH
>TRBV19|TRBJ2-5|-
ASSMSPQPEETQY
>TRBV7-3|TRBJ2-1|TRBD2
ASSTRLADYNEQF
>TRBV24-1|TRBJ2-1|TRBD2
ATSVTSGKNEQF
>TRBV27|TRBJ1-2|-
ASSLYPPREAGGYT
>TRBV6-1|TRBJ1-3|-
ASSADRLPGNTIY
>TRBV7-9|TRBJ2-7|-
ASSRTYEQY
>TRBV5-1|TRBJ1-2|TRBD1
ASSFGQGHYGYT